This TCR beta chain was recovered during a study of T cell responses to AZD1222 COVID-19 vaccine. Study-wide background: Analysis merged second doses at about 4 or about 12 weeks.

Measured with immunoSEQ multiplex PCR; TCRdb has only the in-frame clones, and not every one. This sample has tens of thousands of clones, with roughly 85% found just once. V lost 4 bases, J lost 3 bases, and 16 bases lay in between. In germline, CDR1 is SGHRS, CDR2 YFSETQ. CDR3 length: 15 amino acids. V is TRBV5-1 and J is TRBJ2-5; a possible D gene is TRBD2 (5 bases). The source was peripheral blood, collected on day 0 of AZD1222 vaccination. The receptor was isolated from an adult in good health. The CDR3 nucleotides read TGCGCCAGCAGCCCGGGCCTTGGGAGCAAAGAGACCCAGTACTTC. Its protein product is CASSPGLGSKETQYF. Full variable domain (outside the CDR3, taken from reference TRBV5-1 and TRBJ2-5): KAGVTQTPRYLIKTRGQQVTLSCSPISGHRSVSWYQQTPGQGLQFLFEYFSETQRNKGNFPGRFSGRQFSNSRSEMNVSTLELGDSALYLCASSPGLGSKETQYFGPGTRLLVL.